A single sample is the source of the 5 T cell receptor beta chains below, sequenced in a study of cytomegalovirus exposure and HLA in healthy donors. Both 60 Vbeta primers and 13 Jbeta primers went into the PCR. TCRdb's copy holds only in-frame clones and misses some; the assay was immunoSEQ multiplex PCR. The sample has 150,000 to 200,000 clones; 80% to 90% are singletons. The sample consisted of PBMCs. Receptors were obtained from a man aged 18 to 30 in good health and CMV-seropositive.

This clone was detected a few times. The chain uses TRBV11-1 and TRBJ2-1; the match to TRBD2 covers 11 bases. V trimming: 1 base; J trimming: 9 bases; junction bases outside the gene matches: 8. CDR1 and CDR2 from the germline V gene are SGHAT and FQDESV (reference sequence). The CDR3 is made up of 16 amino acids. In nucleotides, the CDR3 is TGTGCCAGCAGCTTAGTAGTCACTAGCGGGGGCGGTGAGCAGTTCTTC. This codes for CASSLVVTSGGGEQFF.

This clone was detected only once. This chain uses TRBV7-9 with TRBJ2-2, with D tentatively TRBD2 (6 bases). Trimming cost V 4 bases and J 1 base, with 10 bases left between them. The germline gives CDR1 SEHNR, CDR2 FQNEAQ (reference sequence). The CDR3 has 15 amino acids. CDR3 sequence: CASSSTGENTGELFF. DNA of the CDR3: TGTGCCAGCAGCTCAACGGGGGAGAACACCGGGGAGCTGTTTTTT.

This chain joins TRBV5-1 and TRBJ1-3; TRBD1 agrees at 9 bases. The CDR3 loop spans 15 amino acids. CDR1 and CDR2 from the germline V gene are SGHRS and YFSETQ. V shed 0 bases and J 4 bases; nucleotides not matched to a gene: 2. The CDR3 DNA follows: TGCGCCAGCAGCTTGGAAGGGACAGGGGGAAACACCATATATTTT. This translates into CASSLEGTGGNTIYF.

V usage is TRBV7-2 and J usage is TRBJ1-2, with 9 nucleotides matching TRBD1. Trimming removed 4 bases from V and 3 bases from J; junction bases left unmatched: 15. Germline CDR1 and CDR2: SGHTA and FQGNSA. This CDR3 region has 18 residues. CDR3 DNA: TGTGCCAGCAGCTCAAGAACTTACCGGGACAGGGTAGACTATGGCTACACCTTC. Translated, it gives CASSSRTYRDRVDYGYTF.

The chain employs TRBV30 and TRBJ2-7, with D perhaps TRBD2 (7 bases). Trimming pared 8 bases from V and 4 bases from J, leaving 21 bases between. The CDR3 runs 14 residues. CDR1 and CDR2 (germline): GTSNPN, SVGIG (reference sequence). CDR3 nucleotide sequence: TGTGCCGGGGGGGGGCCCCCCGCCACATACGAGCAGTACTTC. Its protein product is CAGGGPPATYEQYF.